This T cell receptor beta chain is drawn from a study of blood T cell repertoires in COVID-19. The protocol was immunoSEQ multiplex PCR, while the TCRdb copy is restricted to in-frame clones and leaves out a portion. Found here are around 250,000 clones, about 80% of them singletons; the top ten hold around 1.8%. The receptor was isolated from a woman of 80 years or more with acute or convalescent COVID-19. The specimen was peripheral blood.

The CDR3 loop reads CASRLTPWNTEAFF. CDR3 bases: TGTGCCAGCAGACTAACCCCTTGGAACACTGAAGCTTTCTTT. This chain connects TRBV27 to TRBJ1-1; D remains ambiguous. From germline, CDR1 is MNHEY and CDR2 SMNVEV (reference sequence). The CDR3 runs to 14 residues. Trimming stripped 6 bases from V and 1 base from J, with 12 bases between.